This T cell receptor (beta chain) was identified in a study of cytomegalovirus exposure and HLA in healthy donors. On this clone itself: Its specificity is unknown.

The CDR3 sequence is 14 residues long. Germline CDR1 is SNHLY and CDR2 is FYNNEI. V lost 7 bases and J lost 1, with 11 bases in between. The PCR used 60 Vbeta and 13 Jbeta primers. Profiled with immunoSEQ multiplex PCR; TCRdb holds only in-frame clones, not every one. Of approximately 27,000 clones detected, 70% appear once; the ten largest clones hold roughly 4.5%. Study-wide findings and caveats: According to the study, roughly 160 TCR beta chains were cytomegalovirus-associated. Roughly uniform depth of sequencing across donors was assumed in presence/absence analyses. In a later analysis, common viral pathogens appeared linked to several of the most significant clusters. In vitro confirmation showed three CMV-associated chains to be CMV antigen specific.

The chain has TRBV2 and TRBJ1-3; D not resolved. Specimen: PBMCs. This receptor was identified in a woman between 50 and 59 years old in good health and CMV-seronegative. In DNA form, the CDR3 reads TGTGCCAGCAACCTGAGAGGGTCTGGAAACACCATATATTTT. This codes for CASNLRGSGNTIYF.